Each of the 22 T cell receptor beta chains below was sequenced from the same sample in a study of T cell repertoires in aging, cancer and after chemotherapy. The template was genomic DNA from peripheral blood, not RNA. TRB rearrangements spanning V, D and J were amplified using mixed TRB-A/B primers. Via MiXCR, TCRdb re-called the multiplex PCR reads, giving one row per CDR3 protein. The sample lists about 6,000 distinct CDR3 sequences; 20% to 25% were seen once. Source material: blood. These TCRs come from a human donor in good health.

This clonotype is deemed medium-sized (0.01 to 0.1%). The genes are TRBV12-3 or TRBV12-4 and TRBJ1-2, with 9 bases aligning to TRBD1. The CDR3 spans 16 residues. The junction had 8 bases not matched to a gene; V was cut back by 5 bases and J by 1 base. CDR3 amino acids: CASSPEGQGVNYGYTF. The CDR3 nucleotides are TGTGCCAGCAGTCCCGAGGGACAGGGCGTTAACTATGGCTACACCTTC.

This clonotype counts as medium-sized. The gene calls are TRBV6-6 and TRBJ1-1, with 7 nucleotides matching TRBD1. V lost 7 bases to trimming and J lost 5 bases; unmatched junction nucleotides: 7. Looked up from germline, CDR1 is MNHNY and CDR2 is SVGAGI (reference sequence). The CDR3 sequence is 13 residues long. CDR3 residues: CASTSGGRTEAFF. The CDR3 coding sequence is TGTGCCAGCACCTCAGGGGGTCGGACTGAAGCTTTCTTT.

Within the sample, this clonotype is medium-sized. The rearrangement uses TRBV12-3 or TRBV12-4 and TRBJ1-2; TRBD1 matches at 10 bases. The CDR3 spans 15 residues. Trimming at V came to 6 bases and at J to 3 bases, leaving 7 bases not matched to a gene. The CDR3 DNA sequence: TGTGCCAGCAGCCCTCGGACAGGGGGACACTATGGCTACACCTTC. Translating it yields CASSPRTGGHYGYTF.

This clonotype is labeled as medium-sized. This chain joins TRBV20-1 and TRBJ1-2; a possible D gene is TRBD1 (6 bases). Germline CDR1 is DFQATT and CDR2 is SNEGSKA (reference sequence). V was pared by 3 bases and J by 4 bases, with 21 bases between. The CDR3 totals 16 residues. The CDR3 here is CSASSAAGGRGYGYTF. CDR3 nucleotide sequence: TGCAGTGCTAGCTCGGCGGCGGGGGGCCGCGGCTATGGCTACACCTTC.

The chain combines TRBV30 with TRBJ1-5; D not resolved. CDR3 length equals 14 residues. Germline assignment: CDR1 GTSNPN and CDR2 SVGIG (reference sequence). The V end was cut by 1 base, the J end by 0 bases, with 7 bases between. CDR3 amino acids: CAWSGGLSNQPQHF. The CDR3 DNA sequence: TGTGCCTGGAGTGGGGGTCTTAGCAATCAGCCCCAGCATTTT. The complete variable domain, with remaining parts taken from reference TRBV30 and TRBJ1-5, reads SQTIHQWPATLVQPVGSPLSLECTVEGTSNPNLYWYRQAAGRGLQLLFYSVGIGQISSEVPQNLSASRPQDRQFILSSKKLLLSDSGFYLCAWSGGLSNQPQHFGDGTRLSIL.

On this clonotype: A much larger clone lies a single base off, so this may be a read error. The CDR3 bases are TGTGCCACCGAGTCGGCGACGGCTAGAACAGATACGCAGTATTTT. This gives the protein CATESATARTDTQYF. The chain joins TRBV24-1 to TRBJ2-3; no reliable D call. The germline gives CDR1 KGHDR, CDR2 SFDVKD. This CDR3 has 15 residues. V lost 9 bases, J lost 3 bases, and 18 bases lay in between.

By sample fraction, this clonotype is medium-sized (0.01 to 0.1%). V is TRBV6-2 or TRBV6-3 and J is TRBJ2-7; D unresolved. CDR3 size: 14 residues. Germline values: CDR1 MNHEY, CDR2 SVGEGT. V was cut by 2 bases and J by 1 base, with 9 bases left in between. The DNA for the CDR3 is TGTGCCAGCAGTTACCCCGGTCGGTCCTACGAGCAGTACTTC. It encodes CASSYPGRSYEQYF.

The sample holds a few counts of this clonotype. This chain connects TRBV2 to TRBJ2-2, with D possibly called TRBD1 or TRBD2 (5 bases each). This CDR3 region has 15 residues. Between the trimmed V and J ends, which lost 3 bases and 0 bases, there was a span of 8 bases. Germline V gene sequence: CDR1 SNHLY, CDR2 FYNNEI. The CDR3: CASSEGRSNTGELFF. Here the CDR3 DNA reads TGTGCCAGCAGTGAGGGACGATCGAACACCGGGGAGCTGTTTTTT.

This clonotype is medium-sized in the sample. CDR3 loop: CASRNRGGYEQYF. DNA for the CDR3: TGTGCCAGCAGAAACCGGGGGGGCTACGAGCAGTACTTC. The chain is built from TRBV12-3 or TRBV12-4 and TRBJ2-7; 8 bases line up with TRBD2. The CDR3 covers 13 residues. V lost 6 bases, J lost 3 bases, and 4 bases stayed unmatched.

This chain uses TRBV5-5 with TRBJ2-7; D may be TRBD1 (6 bases). The CDR3 spans 15 residues. Trimming removed 0 bases from V and 2 bases from J, with 12 bases in between. Germline V gene sequence: CDR1 SGHKS, CDR2 YYEKEE (reference sequence). CDR3 residues: CASSLDRVSTYEQYV. CDR3 in DNA: TGTGCCAGCAGCTTGGACAGGGTCTCGACCTACGAGCAGTACGTC.

This clonotype was seen a handful of times. CDR3: CASSDGLAGGTVTDTQYF. In DNA, the CDR3 is TGCGCCAGCAGTGATGGACTAGCGGGCGGTACAGTCACAGATACGCAGTATTTT. J is TRBJ2-3 and V is TRBV10-1; 11 nucleotides match TRBD2. The V gene end was trimmed by 3 bases and the J gene end by 2 bases; junction bases not matched to a gene: 10. The CDR3 consists of 18 residues. Germline-derived CDR1 and CDR2 are WNHNN and SYGVQD (reference sequence).

This clonotype was seen only a few times. The V call is TRBV20-1, the J call TRBJ2-3; D ambiguous. CDR3 length equals 12 residues. Per the germline V gene, CDR1 is DFQATT and CDR2 is SNEGSKA (reference sequence). Trimming took 6 bases from V and 5 from J, leaving 12 bases between them. The CDR3 region is CSAGLDRDTQYF. CDR3 DNA sequence: TGCAGTGCCGGCCTGGACCGAGATACGCAGTATTTT.

This clonotype has just one count. A read error may explain this, as a much larger clone is one base away. The J gene is TRBJ2-1, the V gene TRBV30, with TRBD1 as a possible D gene (6 bases). CDR1 GTSNPN and CDR2 SVGIG come from the germline V gene (reference sequence). The CDR3 has 14 residues. The CDR3 DNA reads TGTGCCTGGGACAGGTTAAGGGTTTACAATGAGCAGCTCTTC. Encoded protein: CAWDRLRVYNEQLF.

Concerning this clonotype: A much larger clone differs from this one at a single base, so this may be a read error. The V and J genes are TRBV10-2 and TRBJ1-1, with a weak D call TRBD1 (6 bases). There are 14 residues in the CDR3. CDR1 is WSHSY, CDR2 SAAADI, per germline. The CDR3 nucleotides are TGCGACAGCAGTCAAAGGGGGTCGAACACTGAAGCTTTCTTT. Its translation is CDSSQRGSNTEAFF.

This clonotype qualifies as medium-sized (0.01 to 0.1%). The V and J genes are TRBV27 and TRBJ2-6; D gene ambiguous. V lost 3 bases, J lost 1 base, and 10 bases lay in between. Germline CDR1 is MNHEY and CDR2 is SMNVEV (reference sequence). The CDR3 consists of 16 residues. The CDR3 bases are TGTGCCAGCAGTTTCTATCGACCTTCTGGGGCCAACGTCCTGACTTTC. This translates into CASSFYRPSGANVLTF.

This clonotype counts as medium-sized. The gene calls are TRBV19 and TRBJ2-3; 7 bases are shared with TRBD1. Germline loops: CDR1 LNHDA, CDR2 SQIVND (reference sequence). The CDR3 has 14 residues. V dropped 6 bases and J dropped 6; count of bases not matched to a gene: 9. The CDR3 sequence is CASRLTGTGDTQYF. CDR3 DNA sequence: TGTGCCAGTAGACTGACAGGGACGGGGGATACGCAGTATTTT.

By share of the sample, this clonotype is medium-sized. The J gene is TRBJ1-1, the V gene TRBV7-2; D is undetermined. The CDR3 spans 14 residues. The germline V and J ends were trimmed by 3 bases and 3 bases, with 11 bases remaining between them. Looked up from germline, CDR1 is SGHTA and CDR2 is FQGNSA. The CDR3 nucleotides read TGTGCCAGCAGCTTTCTCCTTGCTGACACTGAAGCTTTCTTT. Protein sequence: CASSFLLADTEAFF.

J is TRBJ1-2 and V is TRBV20-1; 9 positions agree with TRBD1. Germline CDR1 DFQATT, CDR2 SNEGSKA (reference sequence). The CDR3 runs 15 residues. J gave up 4 bases and V 3 bases, and 9 bases lay outside the gene matches. CDR3 loop: CSARQFQDRGYGYTF. DNA for the CDR3: TGCAGTGCTAGGCAGTTCCAGGACAGGGGCTATGGCTACACCTTC.

This clonotype was observed a few times. The CDR3 region is CASSISSGQGSNQPQHF. The CDR3 DNA sequence: TGTGCCAGCAGCATTAGTAGCGGACAGGGTAGCAATCAGCCCCAGCATTTT. The genes are TRBV21-1 and TRBJ1-5; TRBD1, the table's D call, was not compared with the DNA. TRBV21-1 is a listed pseudogene. The CDR3 spans 17 residues.

By share, this clonotype ranks as medium-sized (0.01 to 0.1%). The rearrangement uses TRBV24-1 and TRBJ1-2; the D is unclear. This CDR3 is 16 amino acids long. The germline V gene has CDR1 KGHDR and CDR2 SFDVKD. V shed 3 bases and J shed 2 bases, with 15 bases lying between them. DNA for the CDR3: TGTGCCACCAGTGATGACCACAGCGCTTCCAACTATGGCTACACCTTC. Protein: CATSDDHSASNYGYTF.

This clonotype turned up a few times. The rearrangement links TRBV7-2 to TRBJ1-1; D gene ambiguous. Germline V gene lookup returns CDR1 SGHTA and CDR2 FQGNSA. Trimming removed 1 base from V and 1 base from J, with 10 bases in between. CDR3 length: 15 residues. In nucleotides, the CDR3 is TGTGCCAGCAGCTTAGGGAACAGACCGAACACTGAAGCTTTCTTT. Amino acids: CASSLGNRPNTEAFF.

This clonotype is classed as medium-sized. The chain carries TRBV27 and TRBJ2-2, with D perhaps matching TRBD2 (5 bases). This CDR3 is built from 16 residues. Germline V lookup: CDR1 MNHEY, CDR2 SMNVEV (reference sequence). With 5 bases removed from V and 4 bases from J, the gap between germline ends came to 17 bases. CDR3 DNA: TGTGCCAGCAGTATGCTAGGGAATGAGGGCACCGGGGAGCTGTTTTTT. Translated, it gives CASSMLGNEGTGELFF.